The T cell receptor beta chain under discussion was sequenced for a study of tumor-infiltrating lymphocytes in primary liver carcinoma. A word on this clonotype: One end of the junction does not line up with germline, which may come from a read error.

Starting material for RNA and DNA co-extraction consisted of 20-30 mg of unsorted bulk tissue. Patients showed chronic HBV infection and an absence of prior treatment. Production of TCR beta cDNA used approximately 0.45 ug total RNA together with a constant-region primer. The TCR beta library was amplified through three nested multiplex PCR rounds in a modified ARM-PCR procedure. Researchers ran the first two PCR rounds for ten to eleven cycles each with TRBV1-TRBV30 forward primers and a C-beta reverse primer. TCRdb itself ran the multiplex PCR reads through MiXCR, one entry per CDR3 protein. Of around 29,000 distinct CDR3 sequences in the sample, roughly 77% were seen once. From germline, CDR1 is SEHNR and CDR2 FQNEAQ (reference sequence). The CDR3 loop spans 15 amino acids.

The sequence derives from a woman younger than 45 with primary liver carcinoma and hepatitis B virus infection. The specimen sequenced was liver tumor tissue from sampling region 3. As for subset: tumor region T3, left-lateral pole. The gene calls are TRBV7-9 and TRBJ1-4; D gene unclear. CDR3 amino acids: CANSLGPQPYAKLFF. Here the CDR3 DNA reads TGTGCCAACAGCTTAGGTCCCCAGCCATATGCAAAACTGTTTTTT.